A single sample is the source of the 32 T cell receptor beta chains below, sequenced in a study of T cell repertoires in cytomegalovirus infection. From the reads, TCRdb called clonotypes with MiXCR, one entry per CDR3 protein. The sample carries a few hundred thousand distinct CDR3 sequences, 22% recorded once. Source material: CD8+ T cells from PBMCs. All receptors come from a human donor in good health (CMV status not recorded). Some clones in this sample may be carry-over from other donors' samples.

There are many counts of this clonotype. CDR3 sequence: CASSLGGGPSNQPQHF. As DNA, the CDR3 is TGTGCCAGCAGCTTGGGTGGGGGGCCAAGCAATCAGCCCCAGCATTTT. The rearrangement uses TRBV5-6 and TRBJ1-5; D might be TRBD1 (6 bases). V lost 0 bases to trimming and J lost 1 base, with 11 bases between them. Germline loops: CDR1 SGHDT, CDR2 YYEEEE. The CDR3 length is 16 residues.

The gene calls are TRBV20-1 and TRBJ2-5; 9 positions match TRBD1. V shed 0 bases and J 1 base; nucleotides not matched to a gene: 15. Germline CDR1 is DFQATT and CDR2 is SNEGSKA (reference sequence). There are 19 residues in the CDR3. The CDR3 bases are TGCAGTGCTAGAGATGACAACAGGGGGCAAGGATGGGCCCAAGAGACCCAGTACTTC. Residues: CSARDDNRGQGWAQETQYF.

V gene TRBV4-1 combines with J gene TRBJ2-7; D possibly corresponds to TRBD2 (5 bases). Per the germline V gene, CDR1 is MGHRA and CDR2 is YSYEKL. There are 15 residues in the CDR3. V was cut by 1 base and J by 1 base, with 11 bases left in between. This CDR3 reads CASSQGEGRSYEQYF. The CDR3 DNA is TGCGCCAGCAGCCAAGGAGAGGGTAGATCCTACGAGCAGTACTTC.

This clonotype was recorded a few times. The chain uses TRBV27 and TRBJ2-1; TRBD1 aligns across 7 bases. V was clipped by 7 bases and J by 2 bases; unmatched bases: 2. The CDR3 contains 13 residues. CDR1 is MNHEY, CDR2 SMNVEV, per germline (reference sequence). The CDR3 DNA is TGTGCCAGCACCGACAGGGCCTACAATGAGCAGTTCTTC. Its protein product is CASTDRAYNEQFF.

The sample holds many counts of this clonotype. CDR3 nucleotide sequence: TGTGCCAGCACTCCTTCAAGTTTGGGACAATCGAACACCGGGGAGCTGTTTTTT. Protein product: CASTPSSLGQSNTGELFF. This chain joins TRBV28 and TRBJ2-2, with D possibly matching TRBD1 (6 bases). The CDR3 has 18 amino acids. Trimming removed 7 bases from V and 0 bases from J, with 21 bases in between. Germline values: CDR1 MDHEN, CDR2 SYDVKM. Complete variable domain (other parts from reference TRBV28 and TRBJ2-2): DVKVTQSSRYLVKRTGEKVFLECVQDMDHENMFWYRQDPGLGLRLIYFSYDVKMKEKGDIPEGYSVSREKKERFSLILESASTNQTSMYLCASTPSSLGQSNTGELFFGEGSRLTVL.

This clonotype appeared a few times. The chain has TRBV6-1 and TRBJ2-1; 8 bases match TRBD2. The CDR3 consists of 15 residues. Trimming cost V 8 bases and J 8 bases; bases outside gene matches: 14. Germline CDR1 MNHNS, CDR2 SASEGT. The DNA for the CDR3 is TGTGCCAGCCTCCCGGGCCGGGGGGGGGAAGATGAGCAGTTCTTC. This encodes CASLPGRGGEDEQFF.

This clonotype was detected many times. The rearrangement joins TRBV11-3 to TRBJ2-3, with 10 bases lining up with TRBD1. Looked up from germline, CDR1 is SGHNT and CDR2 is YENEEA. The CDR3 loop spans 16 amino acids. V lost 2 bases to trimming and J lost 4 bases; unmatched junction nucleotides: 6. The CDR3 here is CASSLRTGGWADTQYF. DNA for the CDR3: TGTGCCAGCAGCTTAAGGACAGGGGGTTGGGCAGATACGCAGTATTTT.

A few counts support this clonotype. The CDR3 nucleotides read TGTGCCAGCAGGCCGGGACAGAACTCCTACAATGAGCAGTTCTTC. It codes for CASRPGQNSYNEQFF. The chain carries TRBV2 and TRBJ2-1; 7 bases align to TRBD1. Trimming at V came to 6 bases and at J to 0 bases, leaving 5 bases not matched to a gene. The CDR3 spans 15 residues. CDR1 is SNHLY, CDR2 FYNNEI, per germline.

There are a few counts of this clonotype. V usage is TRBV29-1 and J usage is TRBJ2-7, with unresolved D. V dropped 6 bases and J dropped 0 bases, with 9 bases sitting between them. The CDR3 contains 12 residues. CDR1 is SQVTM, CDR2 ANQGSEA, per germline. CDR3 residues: CSVLGSSYEQYF. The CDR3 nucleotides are TGCAGCGTACTCGGCAGCTCCTACGAGCAGTACTTC.

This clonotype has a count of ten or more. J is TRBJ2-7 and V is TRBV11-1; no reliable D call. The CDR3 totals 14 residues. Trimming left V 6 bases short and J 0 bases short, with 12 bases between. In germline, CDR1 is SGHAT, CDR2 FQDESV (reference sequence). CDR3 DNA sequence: TGTGCCAGCAGTTCCATCGGATACTCCTACGAGCAGTACTTC. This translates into CASSSIGYSYEQYF.

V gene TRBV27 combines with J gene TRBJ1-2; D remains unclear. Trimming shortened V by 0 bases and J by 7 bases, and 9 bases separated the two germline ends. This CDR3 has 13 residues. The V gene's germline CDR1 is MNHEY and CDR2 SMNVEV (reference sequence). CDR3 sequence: CASSLSRLSGYTF. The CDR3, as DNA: TGTGCCAGCAGTTTATCACGGCTATCTGGCTACACCTTC.

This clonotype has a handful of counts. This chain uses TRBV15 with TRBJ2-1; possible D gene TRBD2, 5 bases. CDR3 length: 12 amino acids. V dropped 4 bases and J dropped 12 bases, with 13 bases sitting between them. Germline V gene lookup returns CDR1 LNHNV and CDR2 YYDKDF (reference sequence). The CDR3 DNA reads TGTGCCACCAGCAACCGCGGGCAAGGGCAGTTCTTC. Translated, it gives CATSNRGQGQFF.

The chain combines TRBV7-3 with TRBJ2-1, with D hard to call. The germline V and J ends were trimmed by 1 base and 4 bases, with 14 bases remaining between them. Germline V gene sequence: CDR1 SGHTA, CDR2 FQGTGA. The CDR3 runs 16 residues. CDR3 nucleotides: TGTGCCAGCAGCTTAAGACACCTTCTGGGATACAATGAGCAGTTCTTC. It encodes CASSLRHLLGYNEQFF. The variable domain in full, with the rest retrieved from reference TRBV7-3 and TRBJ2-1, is GAGVSQTPSNKVTEKGKYVELRCDPISGHTALYWYRQSLGQGPEFLIYFQGTGAADDSGLPNDRFFAVRPEGSVSTLKIQRTERGDSAVYLCASSLRHLLGYNEQFFGPGTRLTVL.

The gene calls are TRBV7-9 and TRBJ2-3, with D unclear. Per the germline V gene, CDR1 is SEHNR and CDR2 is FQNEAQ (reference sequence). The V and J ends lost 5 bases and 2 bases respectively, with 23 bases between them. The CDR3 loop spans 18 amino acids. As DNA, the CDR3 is TGTGCCAGCAGCGACGGCGGAAAGGGCCCGGGTAACACAGATACGCAGTATTTT. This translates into CASSDGGKGPGNTDTQYF.

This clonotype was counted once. The chain's CDR3 is CSAADLGSLNPGELFF. CDR3 coding DNA: TGCAGTGCAGCCGATCTAGGCAGCTTGAATCCCGGGGAGCTGTTTTTT. This chain connects TRBV29-1 to TRBJ2-2, with D unresolved. This CDR3 region has 16 residues. Germline CDR1 SQVTM, CDR2 ANQGSEA.

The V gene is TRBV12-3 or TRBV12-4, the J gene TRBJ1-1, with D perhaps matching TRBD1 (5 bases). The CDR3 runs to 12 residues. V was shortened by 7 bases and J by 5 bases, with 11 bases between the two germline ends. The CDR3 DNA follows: TGTGCCAGCACGTCAGGGATGACTGAAGCTTTCTTT. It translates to CASTSGMTEAFF.

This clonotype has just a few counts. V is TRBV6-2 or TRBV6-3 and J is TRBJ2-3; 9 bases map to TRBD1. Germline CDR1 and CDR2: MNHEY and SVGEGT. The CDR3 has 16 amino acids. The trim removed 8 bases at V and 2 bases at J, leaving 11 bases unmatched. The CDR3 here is CASRDREVFYTDTQYF. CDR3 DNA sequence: TGTGCCAGCCGGGACAGGGAGGTTTTTTACACAGATACGCAGTATTTT.

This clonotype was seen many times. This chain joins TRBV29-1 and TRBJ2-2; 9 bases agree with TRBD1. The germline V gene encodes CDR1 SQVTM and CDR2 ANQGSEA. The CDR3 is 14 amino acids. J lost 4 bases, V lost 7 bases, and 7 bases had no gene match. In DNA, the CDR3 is TGCAGCGGTCGGGACAGGGATACCACCGGGGAGCTGTTTTTT. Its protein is CSGRDRDTTGELFF.

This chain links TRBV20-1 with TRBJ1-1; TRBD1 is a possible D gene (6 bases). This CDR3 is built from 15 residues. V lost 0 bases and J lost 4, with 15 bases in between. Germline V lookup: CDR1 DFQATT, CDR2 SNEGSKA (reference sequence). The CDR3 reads CSARDSLGAFTEAFF. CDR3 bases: TGCAGTGCTAGAGATAGTTTGGGGGCATTCACTGAAGCTTTCTTT.

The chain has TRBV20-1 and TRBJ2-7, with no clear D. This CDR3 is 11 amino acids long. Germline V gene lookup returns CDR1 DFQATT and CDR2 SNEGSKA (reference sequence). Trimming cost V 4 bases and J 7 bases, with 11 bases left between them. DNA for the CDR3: TGCAGTGCTAAAACTATCGGGGAGCAGTACTTC. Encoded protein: CSAKTIGEQYF.

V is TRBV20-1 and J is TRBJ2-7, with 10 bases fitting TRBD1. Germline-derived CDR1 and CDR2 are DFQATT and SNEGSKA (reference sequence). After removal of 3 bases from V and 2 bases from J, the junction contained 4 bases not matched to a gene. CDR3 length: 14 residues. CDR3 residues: CSARGTGETYEQYF. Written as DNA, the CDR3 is TGCAGTGCTAGGGGGACAGGGGAAACCTACGAGCAGTACTTC.

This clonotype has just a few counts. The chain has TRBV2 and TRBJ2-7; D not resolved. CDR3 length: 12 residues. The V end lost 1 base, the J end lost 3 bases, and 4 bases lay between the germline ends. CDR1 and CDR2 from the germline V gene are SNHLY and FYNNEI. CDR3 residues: CASSEGDYEQYF. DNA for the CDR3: TGTGCCAGCAGTGAAGGCGACTACGAGCAGTACTTC.

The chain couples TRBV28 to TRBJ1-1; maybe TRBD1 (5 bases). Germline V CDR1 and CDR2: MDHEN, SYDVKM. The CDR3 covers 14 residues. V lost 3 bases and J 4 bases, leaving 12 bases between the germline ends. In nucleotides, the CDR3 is TGTGCCAGCAGTTTGGTAGGGGTGAGCACTGAAGCTTTCTTT. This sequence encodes CASSLVGVSTEAFF.

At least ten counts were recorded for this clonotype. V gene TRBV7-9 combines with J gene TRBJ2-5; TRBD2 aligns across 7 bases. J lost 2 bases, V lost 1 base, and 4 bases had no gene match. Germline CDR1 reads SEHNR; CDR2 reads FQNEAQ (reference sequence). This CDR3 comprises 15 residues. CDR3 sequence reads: CASSLGPSGQETQYF. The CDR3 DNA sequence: TGTGCCAGCAGCTTAGGTCCTAGCGGACAAGAGACCCAGTACTTC.

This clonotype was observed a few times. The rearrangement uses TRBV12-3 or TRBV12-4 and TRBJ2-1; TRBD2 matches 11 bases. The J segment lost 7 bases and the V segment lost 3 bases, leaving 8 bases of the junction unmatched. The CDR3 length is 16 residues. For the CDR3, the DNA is TGTGCCAGCAGTTTCCAGGTTCTAGCGGGGGGTAATGAGCAGTTCTTC. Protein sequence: CASSFQVLAGGNEQFF.

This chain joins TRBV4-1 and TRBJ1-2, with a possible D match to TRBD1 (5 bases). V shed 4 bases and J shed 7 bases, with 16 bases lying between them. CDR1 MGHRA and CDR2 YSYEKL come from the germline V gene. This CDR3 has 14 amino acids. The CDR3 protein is CASSPPLGASGYTF. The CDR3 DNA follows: TGCGCCAGCAGCCCCCCCCTTGGGGCAAGTGGCTACACCTTC.

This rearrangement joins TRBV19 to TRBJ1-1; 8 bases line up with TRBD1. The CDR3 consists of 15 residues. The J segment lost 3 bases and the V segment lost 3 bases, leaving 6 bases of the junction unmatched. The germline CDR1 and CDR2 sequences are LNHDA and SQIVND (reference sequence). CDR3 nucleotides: TGTGCCAGTAGTATGCAGGGGGCCGGGGACACTGAAGCTTTCTTT. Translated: CASSMQGAGDTEAFF.

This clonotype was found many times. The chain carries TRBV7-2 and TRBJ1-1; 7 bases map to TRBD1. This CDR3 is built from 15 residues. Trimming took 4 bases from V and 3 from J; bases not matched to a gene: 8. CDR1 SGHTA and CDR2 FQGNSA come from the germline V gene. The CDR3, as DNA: TGTGCCAGCAGCTCCTTCGCAGGGGGAGACACTGAAGCTTTCTTT. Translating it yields CASSSFAGGDTEAFF.

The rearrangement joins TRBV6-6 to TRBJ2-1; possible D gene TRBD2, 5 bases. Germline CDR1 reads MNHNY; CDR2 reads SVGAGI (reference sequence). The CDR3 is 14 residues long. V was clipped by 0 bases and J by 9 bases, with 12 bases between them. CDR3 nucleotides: TGTGCCAGCAGTTACTCGCCTAGCCGGATTGAGCAGTTCTTC. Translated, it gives CASSYSPSRIEQFF.

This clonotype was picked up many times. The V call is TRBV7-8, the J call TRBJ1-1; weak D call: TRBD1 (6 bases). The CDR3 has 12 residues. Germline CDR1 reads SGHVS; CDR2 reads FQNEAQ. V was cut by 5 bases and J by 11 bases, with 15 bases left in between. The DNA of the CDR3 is TGTGCCAGCAGCAGTGAGGGGGGGCACGCTTTCTTT. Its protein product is CASSSEGGHAFF.

The DNA of the CDR3 is TGCAGTGCTGACCCCCGACGTATGAACACTGAAGCTTTCTTT. Amino acids: CSADPRRMNTEAFF. J is TRBJ1-1 and V is TRBV20-1; D is unclear. The CDR3 runs to 14 residues. Trimming pared 5 bases from V and 0 bases from J, leaving 13 bases between. In germline, CDR1 is DFQATT, CDR2 SNEGSKA (reference sequence).

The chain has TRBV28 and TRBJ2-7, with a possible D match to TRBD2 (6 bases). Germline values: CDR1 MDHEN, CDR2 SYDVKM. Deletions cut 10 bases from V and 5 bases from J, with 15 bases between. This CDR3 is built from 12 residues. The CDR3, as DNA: TGTGCCACCCGTGGAGGGAAGCACGAGCAGTACTTC. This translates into CATRGGKHEQYF.